This TCR beta chain came from a study of T cell repertoires in cytomegalovirus infection. With 5 bases removed from V and 3 bases from J, the gap between germline ends came to 11 bases. Germline V gene data show CDR1 as LNHDA and CDR2 as SQIVND (reference sequence). The CDR3 consists of 13 residues. TCRdb reprocessed the reads via MiXCR and lists one record per CDR3 protein. The table has fewer than 1,000,000 distinct CDR3 sequences, around 29% seen once; the top ten hold around 15%. Worth noting for this clonotype: What it recognizes is unknown.

Sequenced here: cultured CD8+ T cells from PBMCs, sampled from culture after CMV antigen stimulation. The gene calls are TRBV19 and TRBJ2-7, with a possible D match to TRBD1 (6 bases). The origin of this receptor is a human donor in good health (CMV status not recorded). Some clones in this sample may be carry-over from other donors' samples. The CDR3 protein is CASSPGQHYEQYF. As DNA, the CDR3 is TGTGCCAGTAGTCCAGGACAGCACTACGAGCAGTACTTC. Full variable domain (remainder filled in from reference TRBV19 and TRBJ2-7): DGGITQSPKYLFRKEGQNVTLSCEQNLNHDAMYWYRQDPGQGLRLIYYSQIVNDFQKGDIAEGYSVSREKKESFPLTVTSAQKNPTAFYLCASSPGQHYEQYFGPGTRLTVT.